What follows is one T cell receptor beta chain and its context. The data derive from a study of cytomegalovirus exposure and HLA in healthy donors. The PCR contained 60 Vbeta and 13 Jbeta primers. The protocol was immunoSEQ multiplex PCR, while the TCRdb copy is restricted to in-frame clones and leaves out a portion. This table holds approximately 85,000 clones, 80% found once. Sequencing was carried out using PBMCs. The source of this sequence is a man aged 50 to 60 in good health and CMV-seropositive.

Here the CDR3 reads CAWSVGGMGTDTQYF. CDR3 bases: TGTGCCTGGAGTGTTGGGGGGATGGGCACAGATACGCAGTATTTT. This rearrangement joins TRBV30 to TRBJ2-3, with a possible D match to TRBD2 (6 bases). The V gene's germline CDR1 is GTSNPN and CDR2 SVGIG (reference sequence). Trimming took 0 bases from V and 1 from J, leaving 11 bases between them. The CDR3 sequence is 15 residues long.